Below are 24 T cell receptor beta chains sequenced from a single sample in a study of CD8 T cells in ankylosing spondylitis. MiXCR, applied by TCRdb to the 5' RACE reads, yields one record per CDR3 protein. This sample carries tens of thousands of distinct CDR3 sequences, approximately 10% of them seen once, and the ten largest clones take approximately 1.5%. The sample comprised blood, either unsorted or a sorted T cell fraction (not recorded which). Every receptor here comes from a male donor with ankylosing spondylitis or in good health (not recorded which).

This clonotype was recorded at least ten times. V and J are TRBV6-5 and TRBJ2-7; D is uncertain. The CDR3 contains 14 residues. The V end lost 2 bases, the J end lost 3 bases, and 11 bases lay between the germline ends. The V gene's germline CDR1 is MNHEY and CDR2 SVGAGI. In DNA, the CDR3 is TGTGCCAGCAGTTACAGGCAATACGACTACGAGCAGTACTTC. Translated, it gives CASSYRQYDYEQYF.

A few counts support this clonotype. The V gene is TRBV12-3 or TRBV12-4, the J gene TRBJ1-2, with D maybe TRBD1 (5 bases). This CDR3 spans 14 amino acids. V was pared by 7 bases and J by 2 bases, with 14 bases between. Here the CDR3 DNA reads TGTGCCAGCAACGGAGACAGAAACAACTATGGCTACACCTTC. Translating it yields CASNGDRNNYGYTF.

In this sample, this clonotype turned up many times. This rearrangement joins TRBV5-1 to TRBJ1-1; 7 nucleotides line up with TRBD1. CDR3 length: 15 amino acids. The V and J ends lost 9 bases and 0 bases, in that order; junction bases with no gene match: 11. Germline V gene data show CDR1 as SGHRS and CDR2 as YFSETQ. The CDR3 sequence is CATTTLGGVNTEAFF. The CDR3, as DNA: TGCGCCACCACCACCTTAGGGGGCGTGAACACTGAAGCTTTCTTT.

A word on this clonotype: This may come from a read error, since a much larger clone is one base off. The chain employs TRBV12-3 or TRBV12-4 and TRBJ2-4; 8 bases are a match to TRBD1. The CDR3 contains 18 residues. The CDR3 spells CARSILTSGGRWGNIQYF. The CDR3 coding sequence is TGTGCCCGCAGTATACTTACCTCAGGGGGCCGTTGGGGGAACATTCAGTACTTC.

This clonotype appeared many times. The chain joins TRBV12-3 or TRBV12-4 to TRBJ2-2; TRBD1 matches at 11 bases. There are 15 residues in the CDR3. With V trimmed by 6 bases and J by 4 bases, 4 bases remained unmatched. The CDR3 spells CASRKGQGATGELFF. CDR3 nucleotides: TGTGCCAGCAGGAAAGGACAGGGGGCCACCGGGGAGCTGTTTTTT.

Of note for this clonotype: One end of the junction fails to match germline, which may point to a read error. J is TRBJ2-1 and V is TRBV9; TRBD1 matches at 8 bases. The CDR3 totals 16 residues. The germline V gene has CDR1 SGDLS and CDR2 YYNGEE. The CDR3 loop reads CASSVVGQEPYNEQFF. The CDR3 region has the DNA TGTGCTAGCAGCGTAGTGGGACAGGAGCCCTACAATGAGCAGTTCTTC.

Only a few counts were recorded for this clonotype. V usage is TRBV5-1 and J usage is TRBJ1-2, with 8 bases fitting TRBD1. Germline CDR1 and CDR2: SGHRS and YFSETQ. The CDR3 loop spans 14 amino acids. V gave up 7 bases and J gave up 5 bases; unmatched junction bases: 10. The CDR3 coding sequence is TGCGCCAGCGCTGGACAGGGCGGGTCATATGGCTACACCTTC. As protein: CASAGQGGSYGYTF.

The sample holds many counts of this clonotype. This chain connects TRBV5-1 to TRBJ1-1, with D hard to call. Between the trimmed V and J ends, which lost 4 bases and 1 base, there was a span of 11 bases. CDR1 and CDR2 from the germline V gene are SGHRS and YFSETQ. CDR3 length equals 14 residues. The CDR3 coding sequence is TGCGCCAGCAGCCCCCGGACCGAGAACACTGAAGCTTTCTTT. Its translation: CASSPRTENTEAFF.

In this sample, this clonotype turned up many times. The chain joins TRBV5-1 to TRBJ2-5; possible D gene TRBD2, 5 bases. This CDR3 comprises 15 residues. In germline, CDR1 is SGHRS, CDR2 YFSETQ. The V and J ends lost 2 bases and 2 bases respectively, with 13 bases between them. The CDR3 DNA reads TGCGCCAGCAGCTTTGCCCTAAGAGGGCAAGAGACCCAGTACTTC. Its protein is CASSFALRGQETQYF. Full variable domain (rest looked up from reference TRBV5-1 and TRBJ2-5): KAGVTQTPRYLIKTRGQQVTLSCSPISGHRSVSWYQQTPGQGLQFLFEYFSETQRNKGNFPGRFSGRQFSNSRSEMNVSTLELGDSALYLCASSFALRGQETQYFGPGTRLLVL.

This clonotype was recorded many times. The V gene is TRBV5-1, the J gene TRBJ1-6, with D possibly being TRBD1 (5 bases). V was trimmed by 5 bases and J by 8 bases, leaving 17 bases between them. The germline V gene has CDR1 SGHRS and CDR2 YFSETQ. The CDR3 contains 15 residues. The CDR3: CASRPDLGEDSPLHF. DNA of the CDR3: TGCGCCAGCAGACCGGACCTGGGGGAGGATTCACCCCTCCACTTT.

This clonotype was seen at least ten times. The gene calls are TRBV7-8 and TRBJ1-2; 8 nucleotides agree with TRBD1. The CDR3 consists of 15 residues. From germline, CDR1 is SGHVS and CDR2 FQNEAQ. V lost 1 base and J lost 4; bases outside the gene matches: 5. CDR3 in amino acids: CASSLVDRVAYGYTF. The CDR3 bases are TGTGCCAGCAGCTTAGTGGACAGGGTTGCCTATGGCTACACCTTC.

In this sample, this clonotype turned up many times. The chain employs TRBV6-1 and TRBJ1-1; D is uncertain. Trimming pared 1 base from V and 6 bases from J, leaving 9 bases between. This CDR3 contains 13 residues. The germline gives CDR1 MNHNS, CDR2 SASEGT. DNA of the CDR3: TGTGCCAGCAGTGAAGAGCGGGTATCTGAAGCTTTCTTT. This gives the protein CASSEERVSEAFF.

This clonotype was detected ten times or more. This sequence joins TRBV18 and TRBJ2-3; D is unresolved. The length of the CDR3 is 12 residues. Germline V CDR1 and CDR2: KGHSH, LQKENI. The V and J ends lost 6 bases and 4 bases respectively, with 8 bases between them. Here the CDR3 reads CASSLGSDTQYF. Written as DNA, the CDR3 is TGTGCCAGCTCCCTCGGATCAGATACGCAGTATTTT.

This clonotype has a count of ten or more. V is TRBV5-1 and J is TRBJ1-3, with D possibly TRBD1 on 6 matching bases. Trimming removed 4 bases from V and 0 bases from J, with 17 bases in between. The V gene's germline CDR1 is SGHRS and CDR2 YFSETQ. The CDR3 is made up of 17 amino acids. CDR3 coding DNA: TGCGCCAGCAGCGTGGACAGTCCGTGGAGCTCTGGAAACACCATATATTTT. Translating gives CASSVDSPWSSGNTIYF. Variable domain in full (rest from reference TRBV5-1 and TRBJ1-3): KAGVTQTPRYLIKTRGQQVTLSCSPISGHRSVSWYQQTPGQGLQFLFEYFSETQRNKGNFPGRFSGRQFSNSRSEMNVSTLELGDSALYLCASSVDSPWSSGNTIYFGEGSWLTVV.

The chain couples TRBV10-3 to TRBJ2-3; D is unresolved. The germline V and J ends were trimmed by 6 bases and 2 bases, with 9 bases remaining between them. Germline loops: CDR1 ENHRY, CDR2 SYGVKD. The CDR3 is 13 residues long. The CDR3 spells CAIRARNTDTQYF. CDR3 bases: TGTGCCATCAGGGCCAGAAACACAGATACGCAGTATTTT.

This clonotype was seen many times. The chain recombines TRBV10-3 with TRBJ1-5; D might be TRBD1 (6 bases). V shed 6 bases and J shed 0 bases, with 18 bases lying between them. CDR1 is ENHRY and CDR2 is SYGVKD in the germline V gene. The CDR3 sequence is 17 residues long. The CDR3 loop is CAIRSDRGDYSNQPQHF. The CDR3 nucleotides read TGTGCCATCAGGTCGGACAGAGGAGATTATAGCAATCAGCCCCAGCATTTT.

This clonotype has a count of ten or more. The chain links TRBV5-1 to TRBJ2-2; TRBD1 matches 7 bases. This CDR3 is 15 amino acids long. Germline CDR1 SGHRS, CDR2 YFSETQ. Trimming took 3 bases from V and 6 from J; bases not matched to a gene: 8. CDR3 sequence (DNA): TGCGCCAGCAGCTCAACAGGGGATCGGGCCGGGGAGCTGTTTTTT. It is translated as CASSSTGDRAGELFF.

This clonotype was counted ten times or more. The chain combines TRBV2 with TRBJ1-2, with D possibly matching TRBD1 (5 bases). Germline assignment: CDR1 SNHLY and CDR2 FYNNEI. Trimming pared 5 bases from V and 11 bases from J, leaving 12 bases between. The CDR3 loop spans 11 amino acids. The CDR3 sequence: CASSWDGLYTF. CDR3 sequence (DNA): TGTGCCAGCAGTTGGGACGGTCTGTACACCTTC.

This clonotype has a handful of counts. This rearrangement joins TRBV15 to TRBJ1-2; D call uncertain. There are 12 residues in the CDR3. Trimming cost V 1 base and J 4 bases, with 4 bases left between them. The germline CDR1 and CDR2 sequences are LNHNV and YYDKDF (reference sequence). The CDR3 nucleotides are TGTGCCACCAGCAGAGCCGCCTATGGCTACACCTTC. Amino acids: CATSRAAYGYTF. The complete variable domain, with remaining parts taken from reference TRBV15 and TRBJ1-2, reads DAMVIQNPRYQVTQFGKPVTLSCSQTLNHNVMYWYQQKSSQAPKLLFHYYDKDFNNEADTPDNFQSRRPNTSFCFLDIRSPGLGDTAMYLCATSRAAYGYTFGSGTRLTVV.

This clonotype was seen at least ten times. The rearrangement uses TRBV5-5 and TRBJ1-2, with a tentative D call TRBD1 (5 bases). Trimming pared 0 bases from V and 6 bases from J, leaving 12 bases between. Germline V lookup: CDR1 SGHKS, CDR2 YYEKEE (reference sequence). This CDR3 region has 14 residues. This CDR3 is CASSLVAGLNGYTF. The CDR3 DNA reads TGTGCCAGCAGCTTGGTTGCAGGGTTGAATGGCTACACCTTC.

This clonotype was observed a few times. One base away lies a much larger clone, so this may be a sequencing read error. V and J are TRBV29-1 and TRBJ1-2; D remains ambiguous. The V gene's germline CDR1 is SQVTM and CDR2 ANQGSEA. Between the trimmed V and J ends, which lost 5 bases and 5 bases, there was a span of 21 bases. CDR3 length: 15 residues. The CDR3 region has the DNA TGCAGCGTTAGTGGCTCCCTATCGGAGGGTTATGGCTACACCTTC. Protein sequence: CSVSGSLSEGYGYTF.

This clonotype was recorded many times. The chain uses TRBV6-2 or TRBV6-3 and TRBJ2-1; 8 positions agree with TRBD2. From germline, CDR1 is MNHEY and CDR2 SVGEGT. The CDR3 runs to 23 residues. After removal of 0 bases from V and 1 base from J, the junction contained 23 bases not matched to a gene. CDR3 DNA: TGTGCCAGCAGTTACTCGACTTTATCAGGGGCCCCGCGGGGGGAGGCGTCCTACAATGAGCAGTTCTTC. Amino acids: CASSYSTLSGAPRGEASYNEQFF.

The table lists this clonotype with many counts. CDR3 DNA: TGCAGTGCTAGAGATTTATGGGGGTCGTCGAACACCGGGGAGCTGTTTTTT. Protein product: CSARDLWGSSNTGELFF. The gene calls are TRBV20-1 and TRBJ2-2; TRBD1 or TRBD2 may be the D gene (5 bases each). CDR3 size: 17 residues. With 0 bases removed from V and 0 bases from J, the gap between germline ends came to 14 bases. CDR1 DFQATT and CDR2 SNEGSKA come from the germline V gene (reference sequence).

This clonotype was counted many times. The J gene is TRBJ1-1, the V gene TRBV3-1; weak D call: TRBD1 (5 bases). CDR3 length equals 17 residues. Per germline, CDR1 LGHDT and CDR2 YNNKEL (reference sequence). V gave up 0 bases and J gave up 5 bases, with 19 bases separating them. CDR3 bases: TGTGCCAGCAGCCAAGAGCTGATTCCAGGGTCGGGGACTGAAGCTTTCTTT. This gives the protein CASSQELIPGSGTEAFF.